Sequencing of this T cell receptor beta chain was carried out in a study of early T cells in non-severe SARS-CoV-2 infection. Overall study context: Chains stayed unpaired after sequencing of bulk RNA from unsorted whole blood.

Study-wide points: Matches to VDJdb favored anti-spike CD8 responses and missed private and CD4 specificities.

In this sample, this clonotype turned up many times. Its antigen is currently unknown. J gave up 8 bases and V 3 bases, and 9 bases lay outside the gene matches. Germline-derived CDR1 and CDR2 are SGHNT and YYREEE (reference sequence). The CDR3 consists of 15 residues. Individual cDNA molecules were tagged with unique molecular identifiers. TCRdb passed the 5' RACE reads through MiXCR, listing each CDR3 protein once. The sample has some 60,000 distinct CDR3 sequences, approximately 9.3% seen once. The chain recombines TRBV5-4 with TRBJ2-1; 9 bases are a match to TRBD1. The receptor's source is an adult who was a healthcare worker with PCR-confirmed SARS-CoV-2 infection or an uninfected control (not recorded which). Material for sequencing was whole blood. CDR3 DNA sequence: TGTGCCAGCAGCTCGGGACAGGGATGGTTTTATGAGCAGTTCTTC. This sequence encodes CASSSGQGWFYEQFF.